This T cell receptor (beta chain) stems from a study of blood T cell repertoires in COVID-19 (dated by TCRdb to 2018 to 2021). About the investigation overall: Samples covering the acute and convalescent phases of COVID-19 were provided by collaborators in the United States, Italy and Spain. The material from the prospective study consisted of cDNA or gDNA derived from T cells, B-cell-depleted T cells, or PBMCs. The dataset comprised deeply sampled blood TCRbeta repertoires from subjects exposed to, actively infected with, or recovered from COVID-19. The repertoires were made available in a free public database intended to serve as a resource for research on the immune response to SARS-CoV-2. Samples were obtained from the ongoing ImmuneRACE study (first 160 participants) and from 950 to 1,500 subjects provided by 6 global collaborators. A de-identified subject ID, COVID-19 status, age in years and sex were almost always included in the sample metadata. Where available, HLA class I and class II types were obtained from metadata supplied by the sample provider rather than from assay-based typing.

Enrolling through a virtual design, the prospective study's participants ranged in age from roughly 18 to 89 years and lived across approximately 25 United States geographic areas. In the prospective study, participants were assigned to cohorts based on the clinical history participants reported in a screening survey and a study questionnaire. ImmuneRACE Cohort 3 recovered participants were defined by two consecutive negative NP/OP PCR tests, healthcare professional clearance, or symptom resolution. Mobile phlebotomists in the prospective study collected whole blood, serum and a nasopharyngeal or oropharyngeal swab from every participant. Additional blood draws and questionnaires over an approximately two-month period could optionally be provided by prospective study participants. Prospective study blood samples were shipped either frozen or at room temperature before DNA extraction. The immunoSEQ Assay, a bias-controlled multiplex PCR, was used to amplify TCRbeta CDR3 regions from genomic DNA. The authors processed their data as follows. The number of nucleated cells in each sample was estimated from the amplification of reference gene primers within the assay. To quantify the absolute abundance of each unique TCRbeta CDR3 rearrangement, sequence reads were collapsed and filtered. For each sample, productive Simpson clonality was calculated by taking the square root of Simpson's diversity index across productive rearrangements. TCRdb mirrors the immuneACCESS table, restricted to in-frame sequences. Some clones are absent from its copies; in checked studies, under half trace to an unresolved V gene, and the reason for the others is unknown. That table furnishes V, J and clone size, whereas the DNA furnished D and trimming. Present in this sample are some 320,000 clones, about 89% of which were seen just once. The ten most abundant clones make up approximately 4.7% of the sample.

General findings and caveats noted by the study authors: How much clinical and demographic metadata was included differed by source and by participant, and the metadata was provided uncurated.

Concerning this clone itself: What antigen it recognizes has not been identified. Base-call qualities are not available, and no considerably larger clone is one nucleotide away.

The CDR3 runs 13 amino acids, cysteine and phenylalanine included. Here the CDR3 DNA is all that survives: 39 bases in frame from base 1. CDR1 and CDR2, looked up from the germline V gene, are MDHEN and SYDVKM. V gives up 10 bases and J gives up 0 bases, and the segment between their germline ends measures 10 bases. Sequencing was done on a sample of PBMCs or T cells enriched from blood (not recorded which). This sequence originates from a man aged 60 to 69 who had recovered from COVID-19. The rearranged chain carries TRBV28 and TRBJ1-3, with a weak D call of TRBD1 (6 bases match). The CDR3 is CATEDSSGNTIYF. The DNA sequence follows: TGTGCCACCGAGGACAGCTCTGGAAACACCATATATTTT.